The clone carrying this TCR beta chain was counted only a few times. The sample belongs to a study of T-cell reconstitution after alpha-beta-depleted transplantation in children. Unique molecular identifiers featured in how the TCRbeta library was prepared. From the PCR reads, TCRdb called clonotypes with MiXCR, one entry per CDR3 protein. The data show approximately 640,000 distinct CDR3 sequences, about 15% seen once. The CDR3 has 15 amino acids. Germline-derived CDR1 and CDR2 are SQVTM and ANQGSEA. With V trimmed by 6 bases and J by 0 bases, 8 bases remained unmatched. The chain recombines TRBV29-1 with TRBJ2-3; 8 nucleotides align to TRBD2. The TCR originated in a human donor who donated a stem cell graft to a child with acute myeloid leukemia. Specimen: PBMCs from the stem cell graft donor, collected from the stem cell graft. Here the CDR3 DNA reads TGCAGCGTCCAGACTAGCGCCAAGAGCACAGATACGCAGTATTTT. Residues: CSVQTSAKSTDTQYF.